Listed below are T cell receptor beta chains from one sample, sequenced in a study of cytomegalovirus exposure and HLA in healthy donors. Measured with immunoSEQ multiplex PCR; TCRdb has only the in-frame clones, and not every one. The repertoire holds a few hundred thousand clones, with about 75% as singletons. Sequencing input: PBMCs. The receptors derive from a female donor in good health and CMV-seronegative. Both conserved end residues are part of each CDR3. A D gene is named only where the DNA matches it firmly. Clone size appears in some rows only: once, few, many, or a class for an expanded clone.

v_call	d_call	j_call	clone_size	cdr3_aa	cdr3_nt
TRBV19	NA	TRBJ2-3	NA	CASSGQTKFTDTQYF	TGTGCCAGTAGCGGACAGACCAAATTCACAGATACGCAGTATTTT
TRBV6-4	NA	TRBJ1-6	NA	CASSVTRDNSPLHF	TGTGCCAGCAGTGTTACGAGGGATAATTCACCCCTCCACTTT
TRBV6-5	NA	TRBJ2-1	NA	CASRGPLGNEQFF	TGTGCCAGTCGAGGCCCTCTGGGCAATGAGCAGTTCTTC
TRBV7-6	TRBD2	TRBJ2-1	NA	CASSFFAGGNVRDEQFF	TGTGCCAGCAGCTTCTTCGCGGGAGGAAATGTTAGAGATGAGCAGTTCTTC
TRBV28	NA	TRBJ1-6	NA	CASRRSQNYNSPLHF	TGTGCCAGCCGCAGGTCGCAGAACTATAATTCACCCCTCCACTTT
TRBV25-1	NA	TRBJ2-7	NA	CASSDLLYEQYF	TGTGCCAGCAGTGACCTTCTCTACGAGCAGTACTTC
TRBV6-1	NA	TRBJ1-5	NA	CASSEATGNQPQHF	TGTGCCAGCAGTGAAGCTACGGGTAATCAGCCCCAGCATTTT
TRBV5-6	TRBD1	TRBJ1-1	NA	CASSLGDRENTEAFF	TGTGCCAGCAGCTTGGGGGACAGGGAGAACACTGAAGCTTTCTTT
TRBV6-1	TRBD2	TRBJ2-5	few	CASVVAGGQKTQYF	TGTGCCAGCGTGGTAGCGGGAGGGCAAAAGACCCAGTACTTC
TRBV7-3	TRBD1	TRBJ1-1	once	CASSPGQVRRTEAFF	TGTGCCAGCAGCCCTGGACAGGTCAGAAGGACTGAAGCTTTCTTT
TRBV29-1	TRBD1	TRBJ2-1	NA	CSVADRAMLNNEQFF	TGCAGCGTAGCTGACAGGGCAATGCTTAACAATGAGCAGTTCTTC
TRBV10-3	TRBD2	TRBJ2-5	NA	CAISGGTSEGLKQYF	TGTGCCATCAGTGGGGGAACTAGCGAGGGGTTGAAGCAGTACTTC
TRBV11-2	TRBD2	TRBJ2-7	NA	CASSLELGGRDYEQYF	TGTGCCAGCAGCTTAGAGTTGGGCGGGAGAGATTACGAGCAGTACTTC
TRBV6-5	TRBD2	TRBJ2-2	NA	CASSYGGSLNTGELFF	TGTGCCAGCAGTTACGGCGGGAGCTTGAACACCGGGGAGCTGTTTTTT
TRBV25-1	TRBD1	TRBJ1-1	NA	CASRRLPDRDTEAFF	TGTGCCAGCCGAAGGCTCCCGGACAGGGACACTGAAGCTTTCTTT
TRBV11-2	NA	TRBJ1-2	once	CASRQAGYYGYTF	TGTGCCAGCAGACAGGCCGGGTATTATGGCTACACCTTC
TRBV19	TRBD1	TRBJ1-1	NA	CASSRNRGSRNTEAFF	TGTGCCAGTAGTAGAAACAGGGGGTCAAGGAACACTGAAGCTTTCTTT
TRBV28	TRBD1	TRBJ2-3	NA	CASSHDRGTDTQYF	TGTGCCAGCAGCCATGACAGGGGCACAGATACGCAGTATTTT
TRBV28	NA	TRBJ2-1	NA	CASSPDPGHRHNEQFF	TGTGCCAGCAGCCCCGATCCGGGACACAGACACAATGAGCAGTTCTTC
TRBV6-5	TRBD2	TRBJ2-7	few	CASSYSVLAELYEQYF	TGTGCCAGCAGTTACTCCGTACTAGCGGAACTTTACGAGCAGTACTTC
TRBV10-3	NA	TRBJ2-1	NA	CAITRNRDDEQFF	TGTGCCATCACCAGAAACAGGGACGATGAGCAGTTCTTC
TRBV7-3	NA	TRBJ1-2	NA	CASSLTHSEYGYTF	TGTGCCAGCAGCTTAACTCACTCGGAGTATGGCTACACCTTC
TRBV7-8	NA	TRBJ1-1	NA	CASRPQGPFTEAFF	TGTGCCAGCAGACCACAGGGACCCTTCACTGAAGCTTTCTTT
TRBV5-1	TRBD2	TRBJ2-1	few	CASSLIAGGVYNEQFF	TGCGCCAGCAGCCTCATAGCGGGAGGGGTCTACAATGAGCAGTTCTTC
TRBV14	NA	TRBJ2-3	NA	CASSHGSYTDTQYF	TGTGCCAGCAGCCATGGCTCATATACAGATACGCAGTATTTT
TRBV6-5	NA	TRBJ1-2	NA	CASTQDSGGLYGYTF	TGTGCCAGCACTCAGGACAGCGGAGGCTTATATGGCTACACCTTC
TRBV15	NA	TRBJ2-1	NA	CATSRAGKQFF	TGTGCCACCAGCAGAGCGGGGAAGCAGTTCTTC
TRBV2	NA	TRBJ2-7	NA	CASWRNLGDEQYF	TGTGCCAGCTGGCGCAACCTCGGAGACGAGCAGTACTTC
TRBV6-1	TRBD2	TRBJ2-3	NA	CASSEALAGAMGTDTQYF	TGTGCCAGCAGTGAAGCGCTTGCGGGAGCCATGGGGACAGATACGCAGTATTTT
TRBV30	NA	TRBJ2-1	NA	CAWSNIRGPNNEQFF	TGTGCCTGGAGTAATATCAGGGGTCCAAACAATGAGCAGTTCTTC
TRBV5-1	TRBD1	TRBJ2-5	NA	CASSSGTGGTQYF	TGCGCCAGCAGCTCCGGGACAGGAGGGACCCAGTACTTC
TRBV5-1	NA	TRBJ1-2	NA	CASSLPDRERGYTF	TGCGCCAGCAGCTTGCCGGACCGGGAGAGGGGCTACACCTTC
TRBV18	NA	TRBJ2-5	NA	CASSFPGRGNQETQYF	TGTGCCAGCTCGTTTCCGGGACGGGGGAACCAAGAGACCCAGTACTTC
TRBV5-1	NA	TRBJ2-3	NA	CASSLVGLTSTDTQYF	TGCGCCAGCAGCTTGGTGGGACTGACGAGCACAGATACGCAGTATTTT
TRBV15	TRBD1	TRBJ2-7	NA	CATSRDRWDRVWEQYF	TGTGCCACCAGCAGAGATCGGTGGGACAGGGTGTGGGAGCAGTACTTC
TRBV9	TRBD1	TRBJ1-6	NA	CASSSRGNRDRGSPLHF	TGTGCCAGCAGCTCCAGGGGTAACCGGGACAGGGGGTCACCCCTCCACTTT
TRBV6-4	NA	TRBJ2-1	NA	CASSDSGNEQFF	TGTGCCAGCAGTGACTCCGGCAATGAGCAGTTCTTC
TRBV11-2	NA	TRBJ2-1	NA	CASSARRTRGVYNEQFF	TGTGCCAGCAGCGCGAGAAGGACTAGGGGGGTTTACAATGAGCAGTTCTTC
TRBV6-1	NA	TRBJ1-1	NA	CASSETQSMNTEAFF	TGTGCCAGCAGTGAAACACAGAGCATGAACACTGAAGCTTTCTTT
TRBV6-6	NA	TRBJ2-2	NA	CASSSPLSPGELFF	TGTGCCAGCTCTTCACCCCTATCCCCCGGGGAGCTGTTTTTT
TRBV5-4	NA	TRBJ2-1	NA	CAASTGTPSYNEQFF	TGTGCCGCGTCGACCGGGACACCCTCCTACAATGAGCAGTTCTTC
TRBV5-5	TRBD1	TRBJ2-5	NA	CASSVPQGAETQYF	TGTGCCAGCAGCGTTCCTCAGGGGGCTGAGACCCAGTACTTC
TRBV29-1	TRBD1	TRBJ2-7	few	CSVSTRTGSSYEQYF	TGCAGCGTTTCTACTCGGACAGGGAGCTCCTACGAGCAGTACTTC
TRBV7-8	TRBD2	TRBJ2-2	once	CASSFTSGGELFF	TGTGCCAGCAGCTTCACTAGCGGCGGGGAGCTGTTTTTT
TRBV2	NA	TRBJ2-5	few	CASSAGYQETQYF	TGTGCCAGCAGTGCAGGGTACCAAGAGACCCAGTACTTC
TRBV27	TRBD2	TRBJ2-3	few	CASRPTSGSIRDTQYF	TGTGCCAGCAGGCCAACTAGCGGGAGTATCCGAGATACGCAGTATTTT
TRBV7-6	NA	TRBJ2-2	NA	CASTLDSANTGELFF	TGTGCCAGCACCTTGGACAGCGCGAACACCGGGGAGCTGTTTTTT
TRBV11-3	TRBD1	TRBJ1-2	NA	CASSFSGTGGLNGYTF	TGTGCCAGCAGCTTCTCCGGGACAGGGGGGTTGAATGGCTACACCTTC
TRBV6-1	NA	TRBJ1-2	NA	CASSSEGQVSYGYTF	TGTGCCAGCAGCTCTGAGGGTCAGGTTTCGTATGGCTACACCTTC
TRBV7-2	TRBD1	TRBJ1-2	NA	CASSRDRVYGYTF	TGTGCCAGCAGCAGGGACAGGGTCTATGGCTACACCTTC